This TCR beta chain was sequenced in a study of response to subunit inactivated influenza vaccine. Study findings and constraints: The authors offered the suggestion that each seasonal influenza vaccination recruits few new T cells.

In TCRdb, the RT-PCR reads were re-called with MiXCR into one record per CDR3 protein. In the table there are some 520,000 distinct CDR3 sequences, more than 15% of which are singletons. There are a few counts of this clonotype. Its antigen is currently unknown. This TCR was sampled from a man in his fifties or sixties who received an inactivated influenza vaccine. Sequencing was performed on CD4+ T cells sorted from PBMCs, taken 23 to 25 months after vaccination.

The CDR3 loop reads CSAPRDYYEQYF. The CDR3 DNA sequence: TGCAGTGCCCCAAGGGACTATTACGAGCAGTACTTC. The V gene is TRBV20-1, the J gene TRBJ2-7, with 7 bases lining up with TRBD2. The CDR3 contains 12 residues. CDR1 and CDR2 from the germline V gene are DFQATT and SNEGSKA (reference sequence). The ends lost 6 bases at V and 4 bases at J; junction bases unmatched: 6.